Following are 20 T cell receptor beta chains from one sample sequenced in a study of T-cell memory formation after mild COVID-19. From the 5' RACE reads, TCRdb called clonotypes with MiXCR, one entry per CDR3 protein. The data show 560,000 or so distinct CDR3 sequences, 17% seen once. Material for sequencing was PBMCs or a T cell subset sorted from them (not recorded which). These TCRs come from an adult woman who had mild COVID-19 (a few samples of this study predate the infection). Cell type and time point are not known.

There are a few counts of this clonotype. CDR3 DNA sequence: TGTGCCAGCAGCTTAATAGGACCGAAGAGAAACACCATATATTTT. Its translation is CASSLIGPKRNTIYF. The chain carries TRBV7-3 and TRBJ1-3; no reliable D call. The CDR3 is made up of 15 amino acids. V lost 1 base and J lost 5, with 12 bases in between. Looked up from germline, CDR1 is SGHTA and CDR2 is FQGTGA.

This sequence joins TRBV4-2 and TRBJ2-3; 14 positions agree with TRBD2. V was clipped by 4 bases and J by 0 bases; unmatched bases: 3. The germline V gene encodes CDR1 LGHNA and CDR2 YNFKEQ. The CDR3 covers 17 residues. CDR3: CASSRLAGGDSTDTQYF. The CDR3 DNA is TGTGCCAGCAGCCGACTAGCGGGGGGGGACAGCACAGATACGCAGTATTTT.

V is TRBV5-6 and J is TRBJ2-3, with TRBD2 identical over 8 bases. Unmatched junction bases numbered 7, after V lost 0 bases and J lost 7 bases. Germline V gene lookup returns CDR1 SGHDT and CDR2 YYEEEE. There are 15 residues in the CDR3. CDR3 sequence reads: CASSLGTGGPYTQYF. The CDR3 DNA sequence: TGTGCCAGCAGCTTGGGGACGGGGGGGCCCTATACGCAGTATTTT.

This clonotype was seen a few times. This chain links TRBV6-6 with TRBJ1-2, with D uncertain. Germline V gives CDR1 MNHNY, CDR2 SVGAGI (reference sequence). The V end lost 6 bases, the J end lost 7 bases, and 24 bases lay between the germline ends. This CDR3 has 16 residues. The CDR3 bases are TGTGCCAGCAGGACCGGGCGCCTAACCAAATGGGTTGGCTACACCTTC. Translated, it gives CASRTGRLTKWVGYTF.

The table lists this clonotype with a few counts. The chain is built from TRBV24-1 and TRBJ2-3; 7 bases match TRBD1. The length of the CDR3 is 17 residues. Germline CDR1 and CDR2: KGHDR and SFDVKD. Unmatched junction bases numbered 14, after V lost 4 bases and J lost 5 bases. Written as DNA, the CDR3 is TGTGCCACCAGTGACCGCTCGACAGGGCAGACGGGAGATACGCAGTATTTT. This encodes CATSDRSTGQTGDTQYF.

The chain recombines TRBV29-1 with TRBJ2-7, with 8 bases lining up with TRBD1. The trim removed 5 bases at V and 6 bases at J, leaving 9 bases unmatched. Germline-derived CDR1 and CDR2 are SQVTM and ANQGSEA. This CDR3 is 13 amino acids long. The CDR3, as DNA: TGCAGCGTTCGGACAGGGTTATCATTCGAGCAGTACTTC. The encoded protein is CSVRTGLSFEQYF.

The chain uses TRBV15 and TRBJ2-7, with D hard to call. V was shortened by 0 bases and J by 3 bases, with 6 bases between the two germline ends. The germline V gene encodes CDR1 LNHNV and CDR2 YYDKDF (reference sequence). This CDR3 contains 13 residues. CDR3 sequence: CATSRDSVYEQYF. The CDR3 DNA is TGTGCCACCAGCAGAGATTCGGTCTACGAGCAGTACTTC.

The rearrangement uses TRBV19 and TRBJ1-1; D possibly corresponds to TRBD1 (6 bases). The CDR3 has 13 residues. Germline V gene data show CDR1 as LNHDA and CDR2 as SQIVND (reference sequence). The V and J ends lost 4 bases and 8 bases respectively, with 14 bases between them. The CDR3: CASSSWNTGEAFF. The CDR3 DNA reads TGTGCCAGTAGTAGCTGGAATACAGGGGAAGCTTTCTTT.

This clonotype was seen only a few times. V gene TRBV7-2 combines with J gene TRBJ1-6; D unclear. Germline V lookup: CDR1 SGHTA, CDR2 FQGNSA. The CDR3 runs 15 residues. The germline V and J ends were trimmed by 1 base and 7 bases, with 11 bases remaining between them. The CDR3 spells CASSLGSDRNSPLHF. CDR3 coding DNA: TGTGCCAGCAGCTTAGGTTCAGACCGAAATTCACCCCTCCACTTT. Full variable domain (missing parts from reference TRBV7-2 and TRBJ1-6): GAGVSQSPSNKVTEKGKDVELRCDPISGHTALYWYRQSLGQGLEFLIYFQGNSAPDKSGLPSDRFSAERTGGSVSTLTIQRTQQEDSAVYLCASSLGSDRNSPLHFGNGTRLTVT.

V gene TRBV5-1 combines with J gene TRBJ2-6; TRBD1 matches 8 bases. The CDR3 loop spans 18 amino acids. V shed 0 bases, J shed 0 bases, and the junction held 5 bases outside the gene matches. Germline assignment: CDR1 SGHRS and CDR2 YFSETQ. CDR3 residues: CASSLVGTGSSGANVLTF. The CDR3 bases are TGCGCCAGCAGCTTGGTGGGGACAGGTAGCTCTGGGGCCAACGTCCTGACTTTC.

This rearrangement joins TRBV9 to TRBJ2-2; a possible D gene is TRBD2 (6 bases). The V gene's germline CDR1 is SGDLS and CDR2 YYNGEE. Trimming cost V 2 bases and J 2 bases, with 16 bases left between them. The CDR3 is made up of 17 amino acids. CDR3 sequence (DNA): TGTGCCAGCAGCGTTCCCCAAACGGGGGTCAACACCGGGGAGCTGTTTTTT. As protein: CASSVPQTGVNTGELFF.

This clonotype occurred a few times. V gene TRBV12-3 or TRBV12-4 combines with J gene TRBJ2-2; D might be TRBD1 (6 bases). The CDR3 is 14 amino acids. The V gene lost 4 bases and the J gene lost 4 bases, with 10 bases spanning the gap. CDR3 sequence: CASSYQGPTGELFF. The CDR3 bases are TGTGCCAGCAGTTACCAGGGGCCCACCGGGGAGCTGTTTTTT.

CDR3 sequence: CSVERPGQSYNEQFF. DNA for the CDR3: TGCAGCGTTGAACGACCGGGACAGTCGTACAATGAGCAGTTCTTC. J is TRBJ2-1 and V is TRBV29-1; the match to TRBD1 covers 7 bases. V was pared by 2 bases and J by 4 bases, with 8 bases of the junction left unmatched. Looked up from germline, CDR1 is SQVTM and CDR2 is ANQGSEA. The CDR3 covers 15 residues.

This clonotype was picked up a small number of times. The chain employs TRBV4-1 and TRBJ2-1; 8 nucleotides agree with TRBD1. CDR1 is MGHRA, CDR2 YSYEKL, per germline. The CDR3 sequence is 13 residues long. V shed 6 bases and J 8 bases; nucleotides not matched to a gene: 6. CDR3 protein: CASRPQGAYEQFF. The CDR3 DNA is TGCGCCAGCAGGCCGCAGGGGGCCTATGAGCAGTTCTTC.

This clonotype was seen more than once but under ten times. The V and J genes are TRBV30 and TRBJ1-2, with TRBD1 matching over 10 bases. Per germline, CDR1 GTSNPN and CDR2 SVGIG (reference sequence). Trimming took 5 bases from V and 2 from J; bases not matched to a gene: 8. The CDR3 spans 15 residues. This chain's CDR3 is CAWGTGTGANYGYTF. CDR3 nucleotides: TGTGCCTGGGGGACCGGGACAGGGGCCAACTATGGCTACACCTTC.

The chain joins TRBV15 to TRBJ1-1; D is undetermined. Looked up from germline, CDR1 is LNHNV and CDR2 is YYDKDF (reference sequence). CDR3 size: 14 residues. V lost 3 bases, J lost 3 bases, and 11 bases lay in between. The CDR3 nucleotides are TGTGCCACCAGCAGTGAAAGGGCCCACACTGAAGCTTTCTTT. Translated, it gives CATSSERAHTEAFF.

The chain couples TRBV20-1 to TRBJ1-2, with a weak D call TRBD1 (6 bases). There are 14 residues in the CDR3. V gave up 3 bases and J gave up 4 bases, with 15 bases separating them. The germline V gene encodes CDR1 DFQATT and CDR2 SNEGSKA (reference sequence). The CDR3 spells CSASRGDATYGYTF. CDR3 coding DNA: TGCAGTGCTAGCAGGGGAGATGCTACCTATGGCTACACCTTC.

The chain combines TRBV18 with TRBJ2-7; D not resolved. The CDR3 is 15 amino acids. Germline CDR1 KGHSH, CDR2 LQKENI. V dropped 8 bases and J dropped 1 base, with 18 bases sitting between them. CDR3 bases: TGTGCCAGCGGATCCTCCCCGGACGCATCCTACGAGCAGTACTTC. It is translated as CASGSSPDASYEQYF.

This chain joins TRBV14 and TRBJ2-1, with a possible D match to TRBD2 (5 bases). Germline V gene sequence: CDR1 SGHDN, CDR2 FVKESK. This CDR3 has 15 amino acids. V was pared by 4 bases and J by 9 bases, with 19 bases between. DNA of the CDR3: TGTGCCAGCAGCCTAAGAAACTTATGGACTGTTGAGCAGTTCTTC. This translates into CASSLRNLWTVEQFF.

This clonotype was observed a handful of times. The chain is built from TRBV29-1 and TRBJ1-5; weak D call: TRBD1 (6 bases). Germline V CDR1 and CDR2: SQVTM, ANQGSEA. The CDR3 contains 10 residues. V lost 0 bases, J lost 12 bases, and 6 bases lay in between. DNA for the CDR3: TGCAGCGTTGAAGAAGGGGGCCAGCATTTT. Translation gives CSVEEGGQHF. The whole variable domain, filled in from reference TRBV29-1 and TRBJ1-5, reads SAVISQKPSRDICQRGTSLTIQCQVDSQVTMMFWYRQQPGQSLTLIATANQGSEATYESGFVIDKFPISRPNLTFSTLTVSNMSPEDSSIYLCSVEEGGQHFGDGTRLSIL.